Below, 27 T cell receptor beta chains from the same sample are listed, as sequenced in a study of cytomegalovirus exposure and HLA in healthy donors. PCR used 60 Vbeta primers and 13 Jbeta primers. The table came from immunoSEQ multiplex PCR; TCRdb's copy has only in-frame clones and leaves some out. The top ten clones hold roughly 11% of a sample with some 78,000 clones, 72% of them seen once. The sample was PBMCs. These receptor sequences come from a woman aged 40 to 50 in good health and CMV-seropositive.

The V gene is TRBV30, the J gene TRBJ2-7; 9 bases are shared with TRBD1. Trimming at V came to 2 bases and at J to 3 bases, leaving 11 bases not matched to a gene. The CDR3 sequence is 16 residues long. Germline V CDR1 and CDR2: GTSNPN, SVGIG (reference sequence). CDR3 protein: CAWSRKTGTGLYEQYF. The CDR3 coding sequence is TGTGCCTGGAGTCGCAAAACCGGGACAGGGCTCTACGAGCAGTACTTC.

V is TRBV29-1 and J is TRBJ1-2; 10 bases line up with TRBD1. This CDR3 comprises 13 residues. CDR1 and CDR2 from the germline V gene are SQVTM and ANQGSEA. J gave up 6 bases and V 6 bases, and 7 bases lay outside the gene matches. This CDR3 is CSVGQGNQDGYTF. Written as DNA, the CDR3 is TGCAGCGTGGGACAGGGGAATCAGGATGGCTACACCTTC.

The chain is built from TRBV30 and TRBJ2-2; 12 bases agree with TRBD2. The germline CDR1 and CDR2 sequences are GTSNPN and SVGIG (reference sequence). There are 19 residues in the CDR3. The J segment lost 4 bases and the V segment lost 0 bases, leaving 12 bases of the junction unmatched. CDR3 sequence: CAWSVVGLAGGPGTGELFF. The CDR3, as DNA: TGTGCCTGGAGTGTAGTTGGGCTAGCGGGAGGGCCGGGCACCGGGGAGCTGTTTTTT.

The V call is TRBV6-4, the J call TRBJ2-5, with 7 bases that match TRBD2. V gave up 7 bases and J gave up 1 base; unmatched junction bases: 12. CDR3 length: 16 amino acids. Germline CDR1 is MRHNA and CDR2 is SNTAGT. CDR3 loop: CASTGGSEGSQETQYF. The CDR3 DNA follows: TGTGCCAGCACCGGGGGGTCTGAGGGGTCCCAAGAGACCCAGTACTTC.

J is TRBJ2-7 and V is TRBV29-1; 8 nucleotides line up with TRBD1. Germline V gene sequence: CDR1 SQVTM, CDR2 ANQGSEA. The CDR3 consists of 13 residues. The J segment lost 9 bases and the V segment lost 6 bases, leaving 13 bases of the junction unmatched. DNA for the CDR3: TGCAGCGTCGGACAGGGAATGGAAGGAAGGCAGTACTTC. Translated, it gives CSVGQGMEGRQYF.

The chain joins TRBV6-6 to TRBJ1-2; D not certain. The CDR3 is made up of 15 amino acids. The germline V gene encodes CDR1 MNHNY and CDR2 SVGAGI (reference sequence). V gave up 0 bases and J gave up 4 bases, with 12 bases separating them. CDR3 loop: CASSYSPVGGYGYTF. The CDR3 nucleotides read TGTGCCAGCAGTTACTCGCCGGTAGGAGGCTATGGCTACACCTTC.

This chain links TRBV5-8 with TRBJ2-7, with D perhaps TRBD1 (5 bases). The V gene lost 4 bases and the J gene lost 2 bases, with 13 bases spanning the gap. Germline CDR1 reads SGHTS; CDR2 reads YDEGEE. CDR3 length equals 14 residues. CDR3 nucleotides: TGTGCCAGCAGCCATGAGCCAGGGACCTACGAGCAGTACTTC. Protein: CASSHEPGTYEQYF.

This rearrangement joins TRBV7-2 to TRBJ2-2; D possibly corresponds to TRBD1 (5 bases). The CDR3 extends over 14 amino acids. V dropped 0 bases and J dropped 5 bases, with 7 bases sitting between them. Germline values: CDR1 SGHTA, CDR2 FQGNSA. The CDR3 reads CASSLARETGELFF. The CDR3 region has the DNA TGTGCCAGCAGCTTAGCCAGGGAAACCGGGGAGCTGTTTTTT.

This clone showed up just a few times. The chain uses TRBV4-1 and TRBJ1-1, with D perhaps TRBD1 (5 bases). This CDR3 contains 13 residues. Germline-derived CDR1 and CDR2 are MGHRA and YSYEKL. V lost 0 bases and J 5 bases, leaving 7 bases between the germline ends. The CDR3 DNA follows: TGCGCCAGCAGCCAAGAGGGGGGGACTGAAGCTTTCTTT. Its protein product is CASSQEGGTEAFF.

The rearrangement uses TRBV4-3 and TRBJ1-2; 7 nucleotides align to TRBD1. Germline loops: CDR1 LGHNA, CDR2 YSLEER. CDR3 size: 15 residues. Unmatched junction bases numbered 5, after V lost 0 bases and J lost 4 bases. DNA of the CDR3: TGCGCCAGCAGCCAAGATCAGGGGGGCGGCTATGGCTACACCTTC. It encodes CASSQDQGGGYGYTF.

The rearrangement joins TRBV7-6 to TRBJ2-7; D remains ambiguous. This CDR3 region has 14 residues. The V and J ends lost 1 base and 1 base respectively, with 8 bases between them. The germline V gene has CDR1 SGHVS and CDR2 FNYEAQ. The CDR3 sequence: CASSLDYSSYEQYF. The CDR3 DNA sequence: TGTGCCAGCAGCTTAGACTACTCATCCTACGAGCAGTACTTC.

The chain is built from TRBV11-2 and TRBJ2-3, with a weak D call TRBD2 (6 bases). Trimming pared 5 bases from V and 6 bases from J, leaving 18 bases between. Germline loops: CDR1 SGHAT, CDR2 FQNNGV. CDR3 length equals 15 residues. Here the CDR3 reads CASSGGERVADTQYF. The CDR3 DNA sequence: TGTGCCAGCAGCGGCGGAGAGCGGGTGGCGGATACGCAGTATTTT.

This chain connects TRBV6-5 to TRBJ2-5; 8 nucleotides match TRBD1. The better agreement between TRBJ2-7 and the DNA end casts doubt on the J call. From germline, CDR1 is MNHEY and CDR2 SVGAGI. CDR3 size: 12 residues. DNA of the CDR3: TGTGCCAGCAGGGGACAGGCCTACGAGCAGTACTTC. Its translation: CASRGQAYEQYF.

The chain carries TRBV15 and TRBJ2-7; perhaps TRBD2 as D (6 bases). Germline V lookup: CDR1 LNHNV, CDR2 YYDKDF (reference sequence). The CDR3 has 16 residues. V lost 1 base, J lost 4 bases, and 17 bases lay in between. This CDR3 reads CATSRVAGLPKYEQYF. The CDR3 DNA reads as TGTGCCACCAGCAGAGTGGCGGGGCTTCCAAAATACGAGCAGTACTTC.

This chain links TRBV10-3 with TRBJ1-4; D gene ambiguous. This CDR3 contains 14 residues. Germline V gene lookup returns CDR1 ENHRY and CDR2 SYGVKD. The V end lost 3 bases, the J end lost 4 bases, and 9 bases lay between the germline ends. CDR3 loop: CAISENRDNEKLFF. For the CDR3, the DNA is TGTGCCATCAGTGAAAACAGAGATAATGAAAAACTGTTTTTT.

The chain employs TRBV6-1 and TRBJ1-4, with TRBD1 as a possible D gene (6 bases). V lost 4 bases and J 3 bases, leaving 9 bases between the germline ends. This CDR3 has 14 residues. Germline values: CDR1 MNHNS, CDR2 SASEGT. DNA of the CDR3: TGTGCCAGCAGTGTACAGGGACCTAATGAAAAACTGTTTTTT. Protein sequence: CASSVQGPNEKLFF.

This chain connects TRBV19 to TRBJ1-2; 9 positions match TRBD1. Germline V gene lookup returns CDR1 LNHDA and CDR2 SQIVND (reference sequence). The CDR3 runs 13 residues. V trimming: 4 bases; J trimming: 3 bases; junction bases outside the gene matches: 0. The CDR3 loop reads CASSRQGDYGYTF. In DNA, the CDR3 is TGTGCCAGTAGTAGACAGGGGGACTATGGCTACACCTTC.

This clone was seen only once. The chain employs TRBV7-2 and TRBJ2-2, with D perhaps TRBD1 (5 bases). This CDR3 has 14 residues. Germline values: CDR1 SGHTA, CDR2 FQGNSA. Trimming left V 8 bases short and J 2 bases short, with 12 bases between. CDR3 sequence reads: CASRQLLNTGELFF. The DNA for the CDR3 is TGTGCCAGCCGACAGCTTTTAAACACCGGGGAGCTGTTTTTT.

This clone was counted between two and nine times. The chain links TRBV28 to TRBJ1-2; D is perhaps TRBD1 (6 bases). Germline V gives CDR1 MDHEN, CDR2 SYDVKM. V lost 7 bases and J 8 bases, leaving 11 bases between the germline ends. This CDR3 contains 11 residues. CDR3 nucleotide sequence: TGTGCCAGCACAACCAGGGGCGGCTACACCTTC. This sequence encodes CASTTRGGYTF.

The genes are TRBV5-6 and TRBJ1-1, with 10 bases identical to TRBD1. The CDR3 is 15 amino acids. Germline CDR1 is SGHDT and CDR2 is YYEEEE. V was clipped by 4 bases and J by 4 bases; unmatched bases: 7. CDR3 loop: CASSTRQGASTEAFF. The CDR3 DNA reads TGTGCCAGCAGCACCCGACAGGGGGCGAGCACTGAAGCTTTCTTT. The complete variable domain, with remaining parts taken from reference TRBV5-6 and TRBJ1-1, reads DAGVTQSPTHLIKTRGQQVTLRCSPKSGHDTVSWYQQALGQGPQFIFQYYEEEERQRGNFPDRFSGHQFPNYSSELNVNALLLGDSALYLCASSTRQGASTEAFFGQGTRLTVV.

This clone appeared once. The rearrangement uses TRBV4-3 and TRBJ2-7, with no clear D. Trimming pared 0 bases from V and 11 bases from J, leaving 20 bases between. CDR1 LGHNA and CDR2 YSLEER come from the germline V gene. CDR3 length: 15 amino acids. The CDR3 region is CASSQDLTRGGQKYF. Written as DNA, the CDR3 is TGCGCCAGCAGCCAAGATCTTACTCGTGGTGGGCAGAAGTACTTC.

The genes are TRBV27 and TRBJ2-3; 8 nucleotides line up with TRBD1. Losses at the gene ends were 5 bases for V and 1 base for J; bases not matched to a gene: 5. Germline V gene data show CDR1 as MNHEY and CDR2 as SMNVEV (reference sequence). CDR3 length: 15 residues. For the CDR3, the DNA is TGTGCCAGCAGTCGCAGGGGGCTCGGCACAGATACGCAGTATTTT. Its protein product is CASSRRGLGTDTQYF.

This chain uses TRBV2 with TRBJ2-7; 7 bases map to TRBD1. Germline CDR1 SNHLY, CDR2 FYNNEI. J lost 6 bases, V lost 8 bases, and 13 bases had no gene match. CDR3 length: 14 amino acids. CDR3 in amino acids: CASGTVRGPFEQYF. The CDR3 nucleotides read TGTGCCAGCGGGACAGTCAGGGGCCCCTTCGAGCAGTACTTC.

CDR3 sequence (DNA): TGTGCTAGTGGTTTGGCGACAGGGGGGGCTCGATATGGCTACACCTTC. Its translation: CASGLATGGARYGYTF. The V call is TRBV12-5, the J call TRBJ1-2, with TRBD1 matching 9 bases. The junction had 8 bases not matched to a gene; V was cut back by 1 base and J by 5 bases. Looked up from germline, CDR1 is LGHNT and CDR2 is FRNRAP. The CDR3 extends over 16 amino acids.

Points on this clone: At one end the junction does not follow the germline gene, possibly because of a read error. CDR3 in DNA: TGTGCCAGCAGAGACAGGGGGCGTGAGGATGGCTACCCCTTC. This sequence encodes CASRDRGREDGYPF. The V call is TRBV5-4, the J call TRBJ1-2, with 10 bases fitting TRBD1. This CDR3 is 14 amino acids long. The V gene's germline CDR1 is SGHNT and CDR2 YYREEE (reference sequence). Using reference TRBV5-4 and TRBJ1-2 for the parts outside the CDR3, the full variable domain is ETGVTQSPTHLIKTRGQQVTLRCSSQSGHNTVSWYQQALGQGPQFIFQYYREEENGRGNFPPRFSGLQFPNYSSELNVNALELDDSALYLCASRDRGREDGYPFGSGTRLTVV.

The chain recombines TRBV6-5 with TRBJ1-2; D not certain. V lost 4 bases to trimming and J lost 1 base, with 13 bases between them. This CDR3 is 15 amino acids long. Per germline, CDR1 MNHEY and CDR2 SVGAGI. The CDR3 nucleotides are TGTGCCAGCAGTTCAAGGACTGGCAATAACTATGGCTACACCTTC. It translates to CASSSRTGNNYGYTF.

The gene calls are TRBV11-2 and TRBJ2-5; possibly TRBD1 for D (5 bases). Trimming left V 4 bases short and J 1 base short, with 10 bases between. Looked up from germline, CDR1 is SGHAT and CDR2 is FQNNGV. The CDR3 extends over 14 amino acids. CDR3 coding DNA: TGTGCCAGCAGCTCGACCAGGGTCCAAGAGACCCAGTACTTC. It encodes CASSSTRVQETQYF.